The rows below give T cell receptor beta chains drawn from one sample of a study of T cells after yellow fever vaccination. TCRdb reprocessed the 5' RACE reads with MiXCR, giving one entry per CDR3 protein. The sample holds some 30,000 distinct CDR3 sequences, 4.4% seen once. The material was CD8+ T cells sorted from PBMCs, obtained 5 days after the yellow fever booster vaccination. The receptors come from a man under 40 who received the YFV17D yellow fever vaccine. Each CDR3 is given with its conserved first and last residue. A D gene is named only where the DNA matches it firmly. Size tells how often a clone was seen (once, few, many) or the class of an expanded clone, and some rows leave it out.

CSAPWRPDYVVSTDTQYF	TGCAGTGCCCCTTGGAGGCCCGATTACGTCGTTAGCACAGATACGCAGTATTTT	many	-	TRBJ2-3	TRBV20-1
CASSFGFREETQYF	TGTGCCAGCAGCTTCGGCTTCAGGGAAGAGACCCAGTACTTC	many	-	TRBJ2-5	TRBV7-6
CATLGGPDSSGELFF	TGTGCCACCCTGGGAGGACCCGACTCGAGCGGGGAGCTGTTTTTT	many	-	TRBJ2-2	TRBV12-3/TRBV12-4
CASSSGLAGDLVYEQYF	TGTGCCAGCAGCTCAGGACTAGCGGGAGATTTGGTCTACGAGCAGTACTTC	many	TRBD2	TRBJ2-7	TRBV5-8
CASSSGFQTDTQYF	TGTGCCAGCAGTTCAGGTTTCCAAACAGATACGCAGTATTTT	many	-	TRBJ2-3	TRBV6-5
CASSTLSPTSALYNEQFF	TGTGCCAGCAGCACCCTCAGCCCCACTAGCGCGTTGTACAATGAGCAGTTCTTC	many	TRBD2	TRBJ2-1	TRBV7-3
CASSLPGLYYEQYF	TGTGCCAGCAGCTTACCGGGTCTCTACTACGAGCAGTACTTC	many	-	TRBJ2-7	TRBV7-2
CASSRTSGETQYF	TGTGCCAGCAGCCGGACTAGCGGGGAGACCCAGTACTTC	many	TRBD2	TRBJ2-5	TRBV12-3/TRBV12-4
CASSEGQVHEAFF	TGCGCCAGCAGTGAAGGCCAGGTGCATGAAGCTTTCTTT	many	-	TRBJ1-1	TRBV10-1
CASSQDTGRAKPFF	TGCGCCAGCAGCCAAGATACCGGGAGGGCCAAGCCGTTCTTC	-	TRBD2	TRBJ2-1	TRBV4-3
CASSSLAGRGVTGELFF	TGTGCCAGCAGCTCTCTAGCGGGCCGGGGGGTGACCGGGGAGCTGTTTTTT	many	TRBD2	TRBJ2-2	TRBV7-6
CASSGQGLAAHNEQFF	TGTGCCAGCAGCGGACAAGGACTAGCGGCCCACAATGAGCAGTTCTTC	many	TRBD2	TRBJ2-1	TRBV9
CASSYGAAGPTEAFF	TGTGCCAGCAGTTACGGAGCGGCCGGACCCACTGAAGCTTTCTTT	many	-	TRBJ1-1	TRBV6-5
CASSLVSDGGEKLFF	TGTGCCAGCAGCTTGGTCTCGGACGGGGGTGAAAAACTGTTTTTT	many	-	TRBJ1-4	TRBV5-6
CSVEGDSLPGDEQFF	TGCAGCGTTGAGGGAGACAGTCTCCCGGGCGATGAGCAGTTCTTC	many	-	TRBJ2-1	TRBV29-1
CASSLGDGYRYNEQFF	TGCGCCAGCAGCTTGGGTGATGGTTACAGATACAATGAGCAGTTCTTC	many	-	TRBJ2-1	TRBV5-1
CASSIEGRGSYNEQFF	TGTGCCAGTAGTATAGAAGGGAGAGGCTCCTACAATGAGCAGTTCTTC	many	-	TRBJ2-1	TRBV19
CASSPARLAGYEQYF	TGTGCCAGCAGCCCGGCCAGACTAGCGGGCTACGAGCAGTACTTC	many	TRBD2	TRBJ2-7	TRBV11-2
CSVESEREPPWSEQFF	TGCAGCGTTGAGAGTGAGCGGGAGCCCCCCTGGAGCGAGCAGTTCTTC	many	TRBD2	TRBJ2-1	TRBV29-1
CSARDWPVNEQFF	TGCAGTGCTAGAGATTGGCCGGTTAATGAGCAGTTCTTC	many	-	TRBJ2-1	TRBV20-1
CASSLAQGASTEAFF	TGTGCCAGCAGTTTGGCACAGGGGGCAAGCACTGAAGCTTTCTTT	many	TRBD1	TRBJ1-1	TRBV27
CASSPQGREADTQYF	TGTGCCAGCAGTCCTCAGGGGCGGGAGGCAGATACGCAGTATTTT	many	TRBD2	TRBJ2-3	TRBV9
CASSYLAGGSREQYF	TGTGCCAGCAGTTACCTAGCGGGAGGAAGTCGCGAGCAGTACTTC	many	TRBD2	TRBJ2-7	TRBV27
CASSLDSPSTDTQYF	TGTGCCAGCAGCTTGGACAGCCCTAGCACAGATACGCAGTATTTT	many	-	TRBJ2-3	TRBV5-5